The 8 T cell receptor beta chains reported below all come from one sample, sequenced in a study of CD4+ T cells in melanoma (dated by TCRdb to between 2021 and 2024). The library relied on the immunoSEQ multiplex PCR assay. TCRdb limited this immuneACCESS table to in-frame rearrangements with V and J called. A share of clones is missing; checked studies link under half to unresolved V genes, and the rest is unexplained. For this sample there are tens of thousands of clones; roughly three quarters appear just once. The ten largest clones represent around 4.8% of the sample. The sample comprised tumor tissue. The receptors come from a human donor with melanoma.

The J gene is TRBJ1-3, the V gene TRBV6-1, with D tentatively TRBD1 (5 bases). CDR1 MNHNS and CDR2 SASEGT come from the germline V gene. The CDR3 covers 15 residues. V gave up 3 bases and J gave up 0 bases, with 9 bases separating them. CDR3 nucleotide sequence: TGTGCCAGCAGTGAGGGGCGGTTCTCTGGAAACACCATATATTTT. Encoded protein: CASSEGRFSGNTIYF.

This clone is a singleton in its sample. This chain links TRBV2 with TRBJ2-7; 11 bases agree with TRBD2. This CDR3 contains 14 residues. Germline lookup yields CDR1 SNHLY and CDR2 FYNNEI. The V and J ends lost 6 bases and 2 bases, in that order; junction bases with no gene match: 3. The CDR3 nucleotides read TGTGCCAGCAGCCGACTAGCGGGGCCCTACGAGCAGTACTTC. This sequence encodes CASSRLAGPYEQYF.

The chain recombines TRBV19 with TRBJ1-5; TRBD1 matches at 8 bases. V trimming: 5 bases; J trimming: 6 bases; junction bases outside the gene matches: 6. This CDR3 has 14 amino acids. The germline V gene encodes CDR1 LNHDA and CDR2 SQIVND (reference sequence). The CDR3 coding sequence is TGTGCCAGTAGTGGGACAGGAGGGATTCAGCCCCAGCATTTT. Translated: CASSGTGGIQPQHF. Filled out from reference TRBV19 and TRBJ1-5, the complete variable domain reads DGGITQSPKYLFRKEGQNVTLSCEQNLNHDAMYWYRQDPGQGLRLIYYSQIVNDFQKGDIAEGYSVSREKKESFPLTVTSAQKNPTAFYLCASSGTGGIQPQHFGDGTRLSIL.

The chain uses TRBV7-2 and TRBJ2-7, with unresolved D. Trimming removed 7 bases at V and 6 bases at J, with 13 bases between. The CDR3 covers 12 residues. CDR1 and CDR2 from the germline V gene are SGHTA and FQGNSA. CDR3 residues: CASNLAMGEQYF. Here the CDR3 DNA reads TGTGCCAGCAACCTCGCTATGGGCGAGCAGTACTTC. Based on the CDR3 plus reference TRBV7-2 and TRBJ2-7, the full variable domain is GAGVSQSPSNKVTEKGKDVELRCDPISGHTALYWYRQSLGQGLEFLIYFQGNSAPDKSGLPSDRFSAERTGGSVSTLTIQRTQQEDSAVYLCASNLAMGEQYFGPGTRLTVT.

The V gene is TRBV27, the J gene TRBJ1-4; no reliable D call. Per the germline V gene, CDR1 is MNHEY and CDR2 is SMNVEV (reference sequence). The CDR3 totals 15 residues. Trimming took 1 base from V and 3 from J, leaving 9 bases between them. This CDR3 reads CASSLLAGANEKLFF. CDR3 nucleotide sequence: TGTGCCAGCAGTTTATTGGCGGGAGCTAATGAAAAACTGTTTTTT.

The chain couples TRBV18 to TRBJ2-2; D may match TRBD1 or TRBD2 (6 bases each). This CDR3 has 15 residues. Between the trimmed V and J ends, which lost 5 bases and 0 bases, there was a span of 10 bases. CDR1 and CDR2 (germline): KGHSH, LQKENI. CDR3 amino acids: CASSAGHTNTGELFF. The CDR3 DNA follows: TGTGCCAGCTCAGCGGGACACACGAACACCGGGGAGCTGTTTTTT.

The J gene is TRBJ1-6, the V gene TRBV6-1; 11 nucleotides align to TRBD1. Per the germline V gene, CDR1 is MNHNS and CDR2 is SASEGT. The V segment lost 6 bases and the J segment 9 bases; nucleotides outside the gene matches: 1. The CDR3 spans 13 residues. CDR3 sequence: CASRGTGGSPLHF. DNA of the CDR3: TGTGCCAGCAGGGGGACAGGGGGTTCACCCCTCCACTTT.

This clone was seen a single time. V gene TRBV2 combines with J gene TRBJ1-1, with 12 bases matching TRBD1. The CDR3 contains 18 residues. Trimming at V came to 6 bases and at J to 0 bases, leaving 11 bases not matched to a gene. Germline V gene lookup returns CDR1 SNHLY and CDR2 FYNNEI. The chain's CDR3 is CASRTGQGAWEMNTEAFF. In DNA form, the CDR3 reads TGTGCCAGCAGAACGGGACAGGGGGCTTGGGAAATGAACACTGAAGCTTTCTTT.